One sample yielded the 19 T cell receptor beta chains listed below, sequenced in a study of T cell repertoires in cytomegalovirus infection. TCRdb reprocessed the reads via MiXCR and lists one record per CDR3 protein. Of about 330,000 distinct CDR3 sequences detected, 8% to 9.5% appear once; the ten largest clones hold around 4.5%. The sequencing sample was made of PBMCs. These receptor sequences come from a human donor in good health (CMV status not recorded). Some clones in this sample may be carry-over from other donors' samples.

This clonotype was found a few times. The chain links TRBV10-3 to TRBJ1-1; TRBD1 is a possible D gene (5 bases). Between the trimmed V and J ends, which lost 6 bases and 5 bases, there was a span of 22 bases. The CDR3 is made up of 16 amino acids. The germline V gene has CDR1 ENHRY and CDR2 SYGVKD. The CDR3 DNA follows: TGTGCCATCAGCCCAACTGGATGGGGGTCGAGAACTGAAGCTTTCTTT. Encoded protein: CAISPTGWGSRTEAFF.

This clonotype was found many times. V gene TRBV7-3 combines with J gene TRBJ1-1; weak D call: TRBD1 (5 bases). This CDR3 has 19 residues. V lost 0 bases and J lost 5, with 25 bases in between. From germline, CDR1 is SGHTA and CDR2 FQGTGA. DNA for the CDR3: TGTGCCAGCAGCTTAACGGGAGATCAGGGAACGGCTTTTGGAACTGAAGCTTTCTTT. Its translation: CASSLTGDQGTAFGTEAFF.

This clonotype was recorded a few times. The rearrangement joins TRBV6-2 or TRBV6-3 to TRBJ2-6; weak D call: TRBD1 (6 bases). CDR1 MNHEY and CDR2 SVGEGT come from the germline V gene. V lost 5 bases and J lost 0, with 11 bases in between. The CDR3 consists of 16 residues. The CDR3 loop is CASSPGQRSGANVLTF. The CDR3 DNA reads as TGTGCCAGCAGTCCCGGACAGCGCTCTGGGGCCAACGTCCTGACTTTC.

The chain has TRBV7-9 and TRBJ2-5, with D unresolved. Trimming took 4 bases from V and 7 from J, leaving 13 bases between them. This CDR3 region has 13 residues. CDR1 is SEHNR, CDR2 FQNEAQ, per germline (reference sequence). The CDR3 DNA sequence: TGTGCCAGCAGCTCGCCGACGAACAGGACCCAGTACTTC. Translating gives CASSSPTNRTQYF.

In this sample, this clonotype turned up a few times. The V gene is TRBV19, the J gene TRBJ2-2, with 9 bases that match TRBD2. Trimming removed 9 bases from V and 0 bases from J; junction bases left unmatched: 8. CDR3 length: 16 amino acids. Germline V gene sequence: CDR1 LNHDA, CDR2 SQIVND (reference sequence). CDR3 protein: CASTGLAGSNTGELFF. In DNA form, the CDR3 reads TGTGCCAGCACTGGGCTAGCGGGATCGAACACCGGGGAGCTGTTTTTT. Full variable domain (remainder filled in from reference TRBV19 and TRBJ2-2): DGGITQSPKYLFRKEGQNVTLSCEQNLNHDAMYWYRQDPGQGLRLIYYSQIVNDFQKGDIAEGYSVSREKKESFPLTVTSAQKNPTAFYLCASTGLAGSNTGELFFGEGSRLTVL.

This clonotype has ten or more counts. The V call is TRBV7-3, the J call TRBJ2-1, with unresolved D. This CDR3 comprises 15 residues. CDR1 and CDR2 from the germline V gene are SGHTA and FQGTGA. Trimming stripped 5 bases from V and 0 bases from J, with 11 bases between. CDR3 nucleotides: TGTGCCAGCAGCCCCCAGGAAAGCTCCTACAATGAGCAGTTCTTC. Its protein is CASSPQESSYNEQFF.

This clonotype has a count of ten or more. The gene calls are TRBV6-5 and TRBJ2-5, with TRBD1 identical over 7 bases. V trimming: 2 bases; J trimming: 6 bases; junction bases outside the gene matches: 12. The CDR3 runs to 16 residues. The germline V gene encodes CDR1 MNHEY and CDR2 SVGAGI. For the CDR3, the DNA is TGTGCCAGCAGTTACGGTCGACAGGGCATGAGAAAGACCCAGTACTTC. Translation: CASSYGRQGMRKTQYF.

This clonotype was observed a handful of times. The chain carries TRBV29-1 and TRBJ2-1; D not resolved. Germline loops: CDR1 SQVTM, CDR2 ANQGSEA. The length of the CDR3 is 10 residues. Trimming removed 6 bases at V and 5 bases at J, with 5 bases between. CDR3 DNA sequence: TGCAGCGTGGGGAACAATGAGCAGTTCTTC. Encoded protein: CSVGNNEQFF.

This clonotype was seen a handful of times. The gene calls are TRBV5-4 and TRBJ2-4; D is unresolved. The CDR3 runs to 13 residues. Trimming stripped 0 bases from V and 4 bases from J, with 5 bases between. Per germline, CDR1 SGHNT and CDR2 YYREEE (reference sequence). This CDR3 reads CASSLDRKNIQYF. For the CDR3, the DNA is TGTGCCAGCAGCTTGGACAGAAAAAACATTCAGTACTTC. Complete variable domain (other parts from reference TRBV5-4 and TRBJ2-4): ETGVTQSPTHLIKTRGQQVTLRCSSQSGHNTVSWYQQALGQGPQFIFQYYREEENGRGNFPPRFSGLQFPNYSSELNVNALELDDSALYLCASSLDRKNIQYFGAGTRLSVL.

This clonotype was recorded a few times. J is TRBJ2-2 and V is TRBV7-9; 9 positions agree with TRBD1. The V gene end was trimmed by 5 bases and the J gene end by 2 bases; junction bases not matched to a gene: 6. CDR3 length: 16 amino acids. Germline CDR1 reads SEHNR; CDR2 reads FQNEAQ (reference sequence). CDR3 sequence reads: CASSIGQGINTGELFF. Here the CDR3 DNA reads TGTGCCAGCAGCATCGGACAGGGGATAAACACCGGGGAGCTGTTTTTT.

At least ten counts were recorded for this clonotype. This chain connects TRBV2 to TRBJ2-2; 12 bases are shared with TRBD2. J was trimmed by 3 bases and V by 11 bases; bases with no gene match: 10. The CDR3 loop spans 16 amino acids. The germline CDR1 and CDR2 sequences are SNHLY and FYNNEI. The chain's CDR3 is CARKASGRAHTGELFF. The CDR3 DNA reads TGTGCCCGCAAGGCTAGCGGGAGGGCCCACACCGGGGAGCTGTTTTTT. The full variable domain, its missing parts supplied by reference TRBV2 and TRBJ2-2, is EPEVTQTPSHQVTQMGQEVILRCVPISNHLYFYWYRQILGQKVEFLVSFYNNEISEKSEIFDDQFSVERPDGSNFTLKIRSTKLEDSAMYFCARKASGRAHTGELFFGEGSRLTVL.

This clonotype was detected a few times. The rearrangement uses TRBV6-2 or TRBV6-3 and TRBJ1-5; no clear D. Germline values: CDR1 MNHEY, CDR2 SVGEGT. V lost 2 bases and J 5 bases, leaving 10 bases between the germline ends. The CDR3 consists of 14 residues. As DNA, the CDR3 is TGTGCCAGCAGTTACAGTACAAGGGATCAGCCCCAGCATTTT. Translating gives CASSYSTRDQPQHF.

This clonotype showed up just a few times. The gene calls are TRBV6-6 and TRBJ2-6; D is possibly TRBD1 (5 bases). V was cut by 7 bases and J by 2 bases, with 12 bases left in between. From germline, CDR1 is MNHNY and CDR2 SVGAGI (reference sequence). The CDR3 totals 15 residues. The CDR3 DNA sequence: TGTGCCAGCACCGAAGACAGTACTGGGGCCAACGTCCTGACTTTC. Its translation: CASTEDSTGANVLTF.

Ten or more counts support this clonotype. V and J are TRBV28 and TRBJ2-1; D is possibly TRBD2 (6 bases). Trimming took 7 bases from V and 6 from J, leaving 25 bases between them. CDR1 and CDR2 (germline): MDHEN, SYDVKM. The CDR3 is made up of 17 amino acids. Here the CDR3 reads CASIPPARGGHSNEQFF. CDR3 coding DNA: TGTGCCAGCATACCACCCGCGAGGGGAGGCCACTCCAATGAGCAGTTCTTC. The variable domain in full, with the rest retrieved from reference TRBV28 and TRBJ2-1, is DVKVTQSSRYLVKRTGEKVFLECVQDMDHENMFWYRQDPGLGLRLIYFSYDVKMKEKGDIPEGYSVSREKKERFSLILESASTNQTSMYLCASIPPARGGHSNEQFFGPGTRLTVL.

This clonotype was detected only a few times. The rearrangement joins TRBV4-3 to TRBJ2-5; D is undetermined. This CDR3 comprises 15 residues. Per the germline V gene, CDR1 is LGHNA and CDR2 is YSLEER. Trimming left V 0 bases short and J 5 bases short, with 13 bases between. As DNA, the CDR3 is TGCGCCAGCAGCCAAGATGTAGGATTCGGGGAGACCCAGTACTTC. This sequence encodes CASSQDVGFGETQYF.

This clonotype was seen more than once but under ten times. The V gene is TRBV12-3 or TRBV12-4, the J gene TRBJ2-1; 7 bases align to TRBD2. CDR3 size: 12 residues. With V trimmed by 6 bases and J by 9 bases, 5 bases remained unmatched. In DNA, the CDR3 is TGTGCCAGCAGCCCCCGGGGGGTTGAGCAGTTCTTC. Translated: CASSPRGVEQFF.

This chain joins TRBV9 and TRBJ1-2, with D unresolved. This CDR3 spans 15 amino acids. The V gene lost 4 bases and the J gene lost 5 bases, with 18 bases spanning the gap. Germline V gene data show CDR1 as SGDLS and CDR2 as YYNGEE. The CDR3 spells CASSPSKATQYGYTF. The CDR3 region has the DNA TGTGCCAGCAGCCCCTCGAAAGCGACGCAGTATGGCTACACCTTC.

This sequence joins TRBV20-1 and TRBJ1-5; 11 bases map to TRBD1. The V segment lost 0 bases and the J segment 3 bases; nucleotides outside the gene matches: 7. Germline CDR1 is DFQATT and CDR2 is SNEGSKA (reference sequence). This CDR3 comprises 17 residues. CDR3 protein: CSARDGQGARVNQPQHF. DNA of the CDR3: TGCAGTGCTAGAGATGGACAGGGGGCCCGGGTCAATCAGCCCCAGCATTTT.

This clonotype has a handful of counts. The chain employs TRBV12-3 or TRBV12-4 and TRBJ1-1; TRBD1 agrees at 10 bases. The ends lost 1 base at V and 5 bases at J; junction bases unmatched: 4. The CDR3 totals 15 residues. Here the CDR3 DNA reads TGTGCCAGCAGTTTAGTCGGGACAGGGGTTACTGAAGCTTTCTTT. Translated: CASSLVGTGVTEAFF.